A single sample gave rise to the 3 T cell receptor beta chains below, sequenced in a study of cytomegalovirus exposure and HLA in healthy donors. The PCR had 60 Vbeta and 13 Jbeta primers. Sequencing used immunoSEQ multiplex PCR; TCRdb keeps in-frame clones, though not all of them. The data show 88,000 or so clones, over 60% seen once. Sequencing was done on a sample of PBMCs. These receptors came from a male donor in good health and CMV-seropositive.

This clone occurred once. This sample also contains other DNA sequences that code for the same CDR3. The CDR3 nucleotides read TGTGCCAGCAGCTTAGGACAGCTCAATCAGCCCCAGCATTTT. Translated: CASSLGQLNQPQHF. The chain links TRBV6-6 to TRBJ1-5; a possible D gene is TRBD1 (6 bases). Trimming pared 6 bases from V and 3 bases from J, leaving 12 bases between. This CDR3 region has 14 residues. Germline CDR1 MNHNY, CDR2 SVGAGI (reference sequence).

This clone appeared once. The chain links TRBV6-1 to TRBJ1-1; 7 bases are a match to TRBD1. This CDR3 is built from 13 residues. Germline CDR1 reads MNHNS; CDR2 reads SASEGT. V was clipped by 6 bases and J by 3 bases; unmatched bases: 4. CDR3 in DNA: TGTGCCAGCAGCCCCGGGACAGACACTGAAGCTTTCTTT. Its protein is CASSPGTDTEAFF.

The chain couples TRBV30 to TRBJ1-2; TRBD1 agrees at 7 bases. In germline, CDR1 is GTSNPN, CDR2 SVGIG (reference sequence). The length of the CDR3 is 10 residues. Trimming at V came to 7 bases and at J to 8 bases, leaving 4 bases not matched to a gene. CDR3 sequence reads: CAFTGDGYTF. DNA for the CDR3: TGTGCCTTCACAGGGGACGGCTACACCTTC.